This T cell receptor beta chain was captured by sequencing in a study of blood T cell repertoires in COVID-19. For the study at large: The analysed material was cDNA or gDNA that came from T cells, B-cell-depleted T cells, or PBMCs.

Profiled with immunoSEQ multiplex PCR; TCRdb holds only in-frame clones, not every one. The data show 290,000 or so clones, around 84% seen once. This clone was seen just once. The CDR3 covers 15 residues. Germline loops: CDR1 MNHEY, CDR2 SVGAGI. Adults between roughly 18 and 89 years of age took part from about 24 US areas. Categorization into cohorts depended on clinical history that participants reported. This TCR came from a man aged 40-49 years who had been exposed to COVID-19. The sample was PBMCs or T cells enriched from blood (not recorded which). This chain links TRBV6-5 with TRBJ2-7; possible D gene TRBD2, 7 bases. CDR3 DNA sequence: TGTGCGTTGGGCTCACAAGCGGGGAGGGGGAACGAGCAGTACTTC. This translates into CALGSQAGRGNEQYF.